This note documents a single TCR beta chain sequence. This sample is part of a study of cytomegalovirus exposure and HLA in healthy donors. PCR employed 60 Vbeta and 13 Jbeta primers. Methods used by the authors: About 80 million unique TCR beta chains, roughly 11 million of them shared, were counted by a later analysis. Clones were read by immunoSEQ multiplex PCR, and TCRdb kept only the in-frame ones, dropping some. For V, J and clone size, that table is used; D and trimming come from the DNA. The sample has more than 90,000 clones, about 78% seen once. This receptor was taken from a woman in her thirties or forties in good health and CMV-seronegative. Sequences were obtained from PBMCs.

As DNA, the CDR3 is TGTGCCAGCAGGGGACTATTCTTCCAAGAGACCCAGTACTTC. It translates to CASRGLFFQETQYF. V gene TRBV2 combines with J gene TRBJ2-5, with 7 bases that match TRBD2. Germline V gene data show CDR1 as SNHLY and CDR2 as FYNNEI. The CDR3 runs 14 residues. V was clipped by 6 bases and J by 1 base; unmatched bases: 5.